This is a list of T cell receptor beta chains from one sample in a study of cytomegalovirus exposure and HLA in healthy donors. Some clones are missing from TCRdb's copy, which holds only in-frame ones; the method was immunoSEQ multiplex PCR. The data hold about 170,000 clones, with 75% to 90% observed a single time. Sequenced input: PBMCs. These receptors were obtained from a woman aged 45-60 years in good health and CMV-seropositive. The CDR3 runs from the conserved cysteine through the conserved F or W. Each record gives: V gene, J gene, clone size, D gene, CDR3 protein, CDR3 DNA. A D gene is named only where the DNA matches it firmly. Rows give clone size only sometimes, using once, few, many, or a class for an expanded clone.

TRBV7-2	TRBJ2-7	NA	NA	CASSLEYSEQYF	TGTGCCAGCAGCTTAGAGTACAGCGAGCAGTACTTC
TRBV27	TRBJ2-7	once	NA	CASSLKYQGHSVYEQYF	TGTGCCAGCAGTTTAAAGTATCAGGGCCATTCCGTGTACGAGCAGTACTTC
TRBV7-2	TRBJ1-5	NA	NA	CASSLSNQPQHF	TGTGCCAGCAGCTTATCGAATCAGCCCCAGCATTTT
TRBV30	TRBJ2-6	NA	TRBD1	CAWRISPRQGLTNVLTF	TGTGCCTGGAGAATCAGCCCCCGACAGGGTTTGACCAACGTCCTGACTTTC
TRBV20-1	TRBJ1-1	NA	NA	CSARDQGLTFF	TGCAGTGCTAGAGATCAGGGGTTAACTTTCTTT
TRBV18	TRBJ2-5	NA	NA	CASSRLQETQYF	TGTGCCAGCTCGCGACTACAAGAGACCCAGTACTTC
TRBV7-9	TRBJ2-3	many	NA	CASSLGVVEGLTDTQYF	TGTGCCAGCAGCTTAGGGGTCGTGGAGGGCCTGACAGATACGCAGTATTTT
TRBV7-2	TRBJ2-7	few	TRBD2	CASSMGLAGGSLSYEQYF	TGTGCCAGCAGCATGGGACTAGCGGGAGGCTCTCTCTCCTACGAGCAGTACTTC
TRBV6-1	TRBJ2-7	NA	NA	CASREGAREQYF	TGTGCCAGCAGGGAGGGGGCACGCGAGCAGTACTTC
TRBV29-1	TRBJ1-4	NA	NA	CSVRQNNEKLFF	TGCAGCGTTAGACAGAATAATGAAAAACTGTTTTTT
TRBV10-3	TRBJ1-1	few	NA	CATKDSGPLNTEAFF	TGTGCCACCAAAGACAGTGGACCTTTGAACACTGAAGCTTTCTTT
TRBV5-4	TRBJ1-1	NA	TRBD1	CASSTPRDRVDTEAFF	TGTGCCAGCAGCACCCCCCGGGACAGGGTGGACACTGAAGCTTTCTTT
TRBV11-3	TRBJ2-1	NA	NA	CASSLTNYNEQFF	TGTGCCAGCAGCCTGACTAATTACAATGAGCAGTTCTTC
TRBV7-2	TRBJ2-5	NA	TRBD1	CASSLFGTGQETQYF	TGTGCCAGCAGCTTATTCGGGACAGGTCAAGAGACCCAGTACTTC
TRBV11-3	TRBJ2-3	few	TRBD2	CASSRSGLAGGPSTDTQYF	TGTGCCAGCAGCCGATCAGGACTAGCGGGGGGGCCTAGCACAGATACGCAGTATTTT
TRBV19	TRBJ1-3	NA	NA	CASSKGPLSGNTIYF	TGTGCCAGTAGTAAGGGGCCGCTCTCTGGAAACACCATATATTTT
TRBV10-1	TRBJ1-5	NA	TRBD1	CASSPGTVNQPQHF	TGCGCCAGCAGTCCCGGGACAGTGAATCAGCCCCAGCATTTT
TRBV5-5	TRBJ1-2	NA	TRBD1	CASSLQGALSYGYTF	TGTGCCAGCAGCTTGCAGGGGGCGCTCAGCTATGGCTACACCTTC
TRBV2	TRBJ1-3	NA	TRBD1	CASSAQGWEAGNTIYF	TGTGCCAGCAGTGCACAGGGGTGGGAGGCTGGAAACACCATATATTTT
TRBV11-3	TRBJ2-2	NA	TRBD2	CASSFTGTSGIFRNTGELFF	TGTGCCAGCAGCTTTACCGGGACTAGCGGGATTTTTAGGAACACCGGGGAGCTGTTTTTT
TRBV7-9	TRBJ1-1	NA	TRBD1	CASSLEQGITEAFF	TGTGCCAGCAGCTTAGAACAGGGGATCACTGAAGCTTTCTTT
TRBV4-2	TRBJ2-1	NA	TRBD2	CASSQDLAGGDNEQFF	TGTGCCAGCAGCCAAGATCTAGCGGGGGGGGACAATGAGCAGTTCTTC
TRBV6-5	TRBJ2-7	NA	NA	CASSYRGSYEQYF	TGTGCCAGCAGTTATCGGGGGAGCTACGAGCAGTACTTC
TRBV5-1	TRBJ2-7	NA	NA	CASTPSSGSYEQYF	TGCGCCAGCACCCCGTCGTCAGGCAGCTACGAGCAGTACTTC
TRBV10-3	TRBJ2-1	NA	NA	CAISESRTQRNEQFF	TGTGCCATCAGTGAGTCGAGGACACAGAGAAATGAGCAGTTCTTC
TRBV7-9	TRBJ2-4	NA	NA	CASSLATGTKNIQYF	TGTGCCAGCAGCTTAGCTACGGGGACCAAAAACATTCAGTACTTC
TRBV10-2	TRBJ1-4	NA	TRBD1	CASSTGGWGEKLFF	TGCGCCAGCAGTACAGGGGGCTGGGGTGAAAAACTGTTTTTT
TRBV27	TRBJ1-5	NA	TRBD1	CASGPGQGYQPQHF	TGTGCCAGCGGCCCGGGACAGGGGTATCAGCCCCAGCATTTT
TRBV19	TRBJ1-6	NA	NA	CASNRDNNSPLHF	TGTGCCTCAAACCGGGACAATAATTCACCCCTCCACTTT
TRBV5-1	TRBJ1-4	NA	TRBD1	CASSPGQTNEKLFF	TGCGCCAGCAGCCCGGGACAGACTAATGAAAAACTGTTTTTT
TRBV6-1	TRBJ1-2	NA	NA	CASTPQVNYGYTF	TGTGCCAGCACCCCACAGGTTAACTATGGCTACACCTTC
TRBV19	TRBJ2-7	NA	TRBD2	CASSPGTSGSYEQYF	TGTGCCAGTAGCCCCGGGACTAGCGGCTCCTACGAGCAGTACTTC
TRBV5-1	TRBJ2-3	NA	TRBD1	CASSPDRLTYTDTQYF	TGCGCCAGCAGCCCGGACAGGCTTACCTACACAGATACGCAGTATTTT
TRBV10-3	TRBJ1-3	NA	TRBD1	CAIRTNTGGAGNTIYF	TGTGCCATCAGGACGAACACAGGGGGCGCAGGAAACACCATATATTTT
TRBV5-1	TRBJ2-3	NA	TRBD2	CASSSLFAGGPVRTDTQYF	TGCGCCAGCAGCTCCCTATTTGCGGGAGGGCCTGTAAGGACAGATACGCAGTATTTT
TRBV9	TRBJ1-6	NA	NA	CASSVGSDGSPLHF	TGTGCCAGCAGCGTCGGCAGCGACGGTTCACCCCTCCACTTT
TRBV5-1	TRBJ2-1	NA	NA	CASSLALETNEQFF	TGCGCCAGCAGCTTGGCCCTAGAGACCAATGAGCAGTTCTTC
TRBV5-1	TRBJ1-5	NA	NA	CASSSGGDSNQPQHF	TGCGCCAGCAGTTCCGGGGGTGACAGCAATCAGCCCCAGCATTTT
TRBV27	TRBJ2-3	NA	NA	CASSLGGGSDTQYF	TGTGCCAGCAGTTTAGGGGGAGGTTCAGATACGCAGTATTTT
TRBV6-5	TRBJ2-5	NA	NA	CASSYRGRGETQYF	TGTGCCAGCAGTTACAGGGGAAGAGGAGAGACCCAGTACTTC
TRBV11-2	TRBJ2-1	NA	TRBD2	CASSPDPGLYNEQFF	TGTGCCAGCAGCCCAGACCCGGGACTATACAATGAGCAGTTCTTC
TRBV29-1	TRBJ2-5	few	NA	CSVEDTPRKTQYF	TGCAGCGTTGAAGATACTCCGAGGAAGACCCAGTACTTC
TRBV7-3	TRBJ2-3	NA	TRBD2	CASSFGTNTDTQYF	TGTGCCAGCAGCTTTGGGACTAACACAGATACGCAGTATTTT
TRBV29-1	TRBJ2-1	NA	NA	CSVASGYDEQFF	TGCAGCGTTGCCTCAGGGTATGATGAGCAGTTCTTC
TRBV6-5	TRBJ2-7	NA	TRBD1	CASTNSGTGTYEQYF	TGTGCCAGCACCAACTCCGGGACAGGCACCTACGAGCAGTACTTC
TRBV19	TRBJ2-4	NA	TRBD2	CASSIGWTGGHDIQYF	TGTGCCAGTAGTATCGGTTGGACGGGAGGACATGACATTCAGTACTTC
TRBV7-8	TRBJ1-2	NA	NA	CASSLPGDNYGYTF	TGTGCCAGCAGCTTGCCGGGGGATAACTATGGCTACACCTTC
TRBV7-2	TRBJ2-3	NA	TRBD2	CASSLFAGLAATSTDTQYF	TGTGCCAGCAGCTTATTCGCGGGACTAGCGGCCACTAGCACAGATACGCAGTATTTT
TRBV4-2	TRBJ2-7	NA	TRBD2	CASSPRTSPDGYEQYF	TGTGCCAGCAGCCCCCGGACTAGCCCCGATGGTTACGAGCAGTACTTC
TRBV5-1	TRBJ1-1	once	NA	CASSRTTGNTEAFF	TGCGCCAGCAGCAGAACTACAGGGAACACTGAAGCTTTCTTT
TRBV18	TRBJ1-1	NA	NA	CASSPARELGEAFF	TGTGCCAGCTCACCAGCCCGGGAGCTTGGGGAAGCTTTCTTT
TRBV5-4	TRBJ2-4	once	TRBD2	CASSPGTMNIQYF	TGTGCCAGCAGCCCCGGGACTATGAACATTCAGTACTTC
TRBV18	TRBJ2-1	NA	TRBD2	CASSPQTSGVWNEQFF	TGTGCCAGCTCACCACAGACTAGCGGGGTTTGGAATGAGCAGTTCTTC
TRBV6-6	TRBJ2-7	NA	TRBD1	CASSQRWTGYEQYF	TGTGCCAGCAGTCAAAGATGGACAGGCTACGAGCAGTACTTC